The entry below gives a single T cell receptor (beta chain) sequence along with its context. Assay: immunoSEQ multiplex PCR; the TCRdb copy retains only in-frame clones and omits some. The sample holds about 350,000 clones; approximately 81% are singletons and the top ten take approximately 3.5%. The data are from a study of Ad26.COV2.S vaccination and SARS-CoV-2 variants. The CDR3 sequence is 15 residues long. With 7 bases removed from V and 9 bases from J, the gap between germline ends came to 22 bases. Per germline, CDR1 SEHNR and CDR2 FQNEAQ (reference sequence). Treatment denoted: roughly 18 received Ad26.COV2.S at low or high dose, single or two shots; about five received placebo; per-sample allocation not given. The investigators took samples on day 63 after the first vaccine or placebo injection.

This chain uses TRBV7-9 with TRBJ2-1; the D is unclear. Sequenced here: peripheral blood, sampled in a trial of Ad26.COV2.S vaccine versus placebo. The sequence came from a person aged 18-60 years who received the Ad26.COV2.S COVID-19 vaccine or a placebo. CDR3 region: CASTKHSLNGGEQFF. CDR3 sequence (DNA): TGTGCCAGCACTAAACACAGCCTCAACGGCGGTGAGCAGTTCTTC. Full variable domain (rest looked up from reference TRBV7-9 and TRBJ2-1): DTGVSQNPRHKITKRGQNVTFRCDPISEHNRLYWYRQTLGQGPEFLTYFQNEAQLEKSRLLSDRFSAERPKGSFSTLEIQRTEQGDSAMYLCASTKHSLNGGEQFFGPGTRLTVL.